Listed here are 23 T cell receptor beta chains from one sample, sequenced in a study. Cells sorted as Tregs were CD4+, CD25+ and CD127-/low. One entry per CDR3 protein results from TCRdb running MiXCR on the 5' RACE reads. The data show some 44,000 distinct CDR3 sequences, approximately 22% seen once. The sequenced sample was Tregs sorted from blood. All receptors come from a female donor with breast cancer.

The rearrangement joins TRBV29-1 to TRBJ2-2, with D possibly being TRBD2 (5 bases). Germline V CDR1 and CDR2: SQVTM, ANQGSEA. The CDR3 is made up of 12 amino acids. Trimming shortened V by 4 bases and J by 4 bases, and 7 bases separated the two germline ends. The CDR3 loop reads CSVVEGTGELFF. In DNA, the CDR3 is TGCAGCGTTGTTGAGGGCACCGGGGAGCTGTTTTTT.

Details on this clonotype: Since a much larger clone is just one base distant, this may be a read error. In this CDR3 the conserved last residue, phenylalanine or tryptophan, is missing, so a read error is likely. This chain links TRBV29-1 with TRBJ2-5; D unresolved. Germline V gene sequence: CDR1 SQVTM, CDR2 ANQGSEA. The CDR3 length is 13 residues. The V end was cut by 4 bases, the J end by 4 bases, with 13 bases between. DNA for the CDR3: TGCAGCGTTGGTAGAGGAGACGCAGAGACCCAGTACTCC. It yields the protein CSVGRGDAETQYS.

This chain connects TRBV12-3 or TRBV12-4 to TRBJ2-6; no firm D call. This CDR3 is 15 amino acids long. V was pared by 11 bases and J by 3 bases, with 17 bases between. CDR3 sequence: CAGNLSPFGANVLTF. The CDR3 DNA reads as TGTGCCGGCAACTTGTCCCCTTTTGGGGCCAACGTCCTGACTTTC.

The rearrangement links TRBV4-1 to TRBJ2-7, with D hard to call. This CDR3 spans 13 amino acids. Trimming took 8 bases from V and 4 from J, leaving 15 bases between them. Per the germline V gene, CDR1 is MGHRA and CDR2 is YSYEKL. In DNA, the CDR3 is TGCGCCAGCGCCCAATCCGACGGATACGAGCAGTACTTC. Protein: CASAQSDGYEQYF.

This clonotype was observed at least ten times. This rearrangement joins TRBV5-4 to TRBJ2-1, with D unclear. There are 13 residues in the CDR3. V dropped 0 bases and J dropped 1 base, with 2 bases sitting between them. CDR1 is SGHNT, CDR2 YYREEE, per germline (reference sequence). The CDR3: CASSLGSYNEQFF. The CDR3 DNA follows: TGTGCCAGCAGCTTGGGGTCCTACAATGAGCAGTTCTTC.

Only a few counts were recorded for this clonotype. A read error may produce the germline difference seen at one junction end. V gene TRBV20-1 combines with J gene TRBJ2-7, with unresolved D. Germline V gene data show CDR1 as DFQATT and CDR2 as SNEGSKA (reference sequence). The CDR3 runs 13 residues. The CDR3 spells CSAGDISSYEQYF. DNA for the CDR3: TGCAGTGCTGGAGACATTAGCTCCTACGAGCAGTACTTC.

With respect to this clonotype: The junction differs from germline at one of its ends, possibly a read error. The V gene is TRBV6-5, the J gene TRBJ1-3; maybe TRBD1 (5 bases). The CDR3 is made up of 15 amino acids. CDR1 MNHEY and CDR2 SVGAGI come from the germline V gene. The CDR3 DNA follows: TGTGCCAGCAGTTACGGACGGGGCTCTGGAGACACCATATATTTT. Encoded protein: CASSYGRGSGDTIYF.

The sample holds many counts of this clonotype. This chain joins TRBV9 and TRBJ1-1; D perhaps matches TRBD1 (6 bases). Germline assignment: CDR1 SGDLS and CDR2 YYNGEE. The CDR3 contains 13 residues. Trimming shortened V by 0 bases and J by 4 bases, and 7 bases separated the two germline ends. The CDR3 sequence: CASSVEGGTEAFF. In DNA form, the CDR3 reads TGTGCCAGCAGCGTAGAAGGGGGCACTGAAGCTTTCTTT. Full variable domain (remainder filled in from reference TRBV9 and TRBJ1-1): DSGVTQTPKHLITATGQRVTLRCSPRSGDLSVYWYQQSLDQGLQFLIQYYNGEERAKGNILERFSAQQFPDLHSELNLSSLELGDSALYFCASSVEGGTEAFFGQGTRLTVV.

This clonotype showed up just a few times. The chain is built from TRBV27 and TRBJ1-2, with a possible D match to TRBD1 (5 bases). CDR1 is MNHEY, CDR2 SMNVEV, per germline (reference sequence). The CDR3 has 14 amino acids. The V end lost 4 bases, the J end lost 2 bases, and 11 bases lay between the germline ends. CDR3 coding DNA: TGTGCCAGCAGTTCCTCGCGGGGGAACTATGGCTACACCTTC. It encodes CASSSSRGNYGYTF.

This clonotype was counted a few times. V and J are TRBV4-1 and TRBJ2-7, with TRBD2 identical over 9 bases. Germline-derived CDR1 and CDR2 are MGHRA and YSYEKL. V was clipped by 4 bases and J by 5 bases; unmatched bases: 9. The CDR3 has 15 residues. In DNA form, the CDR3 reads TGCGCCAGCAGCCTCTCGGCGTCTAGCGGGAACGAGCAGTACTTC. This sequence encodes CASSLSASSGNEQYF.

The chain employs TRBV20-1 and TRBJ2-7, with 16 bases lining up with TRBD2. Germline CDR1 reads DFQATT; CDR2 reads SNEGSKA (reference sequence). Unmatched junction bases numbered 7, after V lost 0 bases and J lost 2 bases. This CDR3 is built from 18 residues. DNA of the CDR3: TGCAGTGCTAGAGAATCGGGACTAGCGGGAGGGTTCGCCTACGAGCAGTACTTC. Translation: CSARESGLAGGFAYEQYF.

Comment on this clonotype: Given a much more abundant clone one base away, this may be a read error. The chain employs TRBV5-1 and TRBJ1-1; the match to TRBD1 covers 7 bases. In germline, CDR1 is SGHRS, CDR2 YFSETQ. V was clipped by 7 bases and J by 5 bases; unmatched bases: 11. The CDR3 loop spans 14 amino acids. The CDR3 spells CASGSWAGGTEAFF. DNA for the CDR3: TGCGCCAGCGGCTCGTGGGCAGGGGGGACTGAAGCTTTCTTT.

On this clonotype: This may stem from a read error, because a much larger clone lies one nucleotide away. V usage is TRBV12-3 or TRBV12-4 and J usage is TRBJ1-5, with TRBD1 matching 7 bases. The CDR3 has 14 residues. V was clipped by 6 bases and J by 11 bases; unmatched bases: 13. The CDR3 sequence: CASSPDERGQTQHF. CDR3 sequence (DNA): TGTGCCAGCAGCCCCGATGAGAGGGGGCAAACCCAGCATTTT.

This clonotype occurred many times. This CDR3 reads CASSQVFRAGELFF. The CDR3 nucleotides read TGCGCCAGCAGCCAAGTCTTTCGCGCCGGGGAGCTGTTTTTT. The genes are TRBV4-1 and TRBJ2-2; D unclear. The CDR3 covers 14 residues. CDR1 MGHRA and CDR2 YSYEKL come from the germline V gene. V lost 1 base and J lost 6, with 9 bases in between.

This clonotype came up many times. The chain combines TRBV21-1 with TRBJ1-1; the table names TRBD1, a call not compared with the DNA. TRBV21-1 is designated a pseudogene. The CDR3 is made up of 16 amino acids. The CDR3 DNA reads as TGTGCCAGCAGCCCTAAGGGCACAGGTGGGGGCACTGAAGCTTTCTTT. This gives the protein CASSPKGTGGGTEAFF.

This clonotype was seen repeatedly, ten times or more. The chain couples TRBV4-1 to TRBJ2-5; 9 positions match TRBD2. Germline CDR1 is MGHRA and CDR2 is YSYEKL. The CDR3 spans 15 residues. V lost 3 bases, J lost 5 bases, and 7 bases stayed unmatched. The CDR3 region has the DNA TGCGCCAGCAGCCAGGTCGCGGGAGGGAGGGAGACCCAGTACTTC. Translated: CASSQVAGGRETQYF.

The chain employs TRBV5-5 and TRBJ1-1, with 7 bases that match TRBD1. V lost 2 bases and J lost 8; bases outside the gene matches: 6. The CDR3 is 13 amino acids. Per germline, CDR1 SGHKS and CDR2 YYEKEE (reference sequence). CDR3 nucleotide sequence: TGTGCCAGCAGCTTAGGGGGCCGCCGAGAAGCTTTCTTT. This encodes CASSLGGRREAFF. The entire variable domain, with the rest obtained from reference TRBV5-5 and TRBJ1-1, is as follows: DAGVTQSPTHLIKTRGQQVTLRCSPISGHKSVSWYQQVLGQGPQFIFQYYEKEERGRGNFPDRFSARQFPNYSSELNVNALLLGDSALYLCASSLGGRREAFFGQGTRLTVV.

A word on this clonotype: This sequence may be a read error, since a much larger clone differs from it by one base. The chain links TRBV29-1 to TRBJ1-3; D is uncertain. Germline values: CDR1 SQVTM, CDR2 ANQGSEA. The CDR3 loop spans 12 amino acids. CDR3 DNA: TGCGGCGTTGAAGACTCTGGAAACACCATATATTTT. Protein sequence: CGVEDSGNTIYF.

J is TRBJ2-6 and V is TRBV5-6, with a possible D match to TRBD1 (5 bases). Per germline, CDR1 SGHDT and CDR2 YYEEEE. The CDR3 consists of 15 residues. V was trimmed by 4 bases and J by 0 bases, leaving 8 bases between them. CDR3 in amino acids: CASSRDSSGANVLTF. The CDR3 nucleotides read TGTGCCAGCAGCCGAGACAGCTCTGGGGCCAACGTCCTGACTTTC.

This clonotype turned up a few times. V is TRBV2 and J is TRBJ1-5, with D possibly TRBD1 on 6 matching bases. Trimming pared 6 bases from V and 7 bases from J, leaving 19 bases between. CDR1 SNHLY and CDR2 FYNNEI come from the germline V gene. The CDR3 extends over 15 amino acids. Here the CDR3 DNA reads TGTGCCAGCAGGGAGACCACAGGGTATGAACAGCCCCAGCATTTT. Translating it yields CASRETTGYEQPQHF.

A few counts support this clonotype. The J gene is TRBJ1-5, the V gene TRBV20-1; D unresolved. CDR3 length equals 15 residues. V lost 0 bases and J 0 bases, leaving 9 bases between the germline ends. Looked up from germline, CDR1 is DFQATT and CDR2 is SNEGSKA (reference sequence). CDR3 coding DNA: TGCAGTGCTAGAGATGCAGGTTTTAGCAATCAGCCCCAGCATTTT. This sequence encodes CSARDAGFSNQPQHF.

This clonotype was seen many times. This chain uses TRBV6-6 with TRBJ1-1, with D possibly matching TRBD1 (6 bases). In germline, CDR1 is MNHNY, CDR2 SVGAGI (reference sequence). The CDR3 has 14 amino acids. Trimming removed 6 bases from V and 5 bases from J, with 16 bases in between. The chain's CDR3 is CASRSTGLWTEAFF. The CDR3 DNA follows: TGTGCCAGCAGGTCAACAGGGTTGTGGACTGAAGCTTTCTTT.

The chain couples TRBV7-2 to TRBJ2-2; 7 bases align to TRBD2. The V gene end was trimmed by 5 bases and the J gene end by 0 bases; junction bases not matched to a gene: 6. The germline CDR1 and CDR2 sequences are SGHTA and FQGNSA. The CDR3 totals 16 residues. The CDR3 here is CASSPRLAANTGELFF. Here the CDR3 DNA reads TGTGCCAGCAGCCCTAGACTAGCAGCGAACACCGGGGAGCTGTTTTTT.